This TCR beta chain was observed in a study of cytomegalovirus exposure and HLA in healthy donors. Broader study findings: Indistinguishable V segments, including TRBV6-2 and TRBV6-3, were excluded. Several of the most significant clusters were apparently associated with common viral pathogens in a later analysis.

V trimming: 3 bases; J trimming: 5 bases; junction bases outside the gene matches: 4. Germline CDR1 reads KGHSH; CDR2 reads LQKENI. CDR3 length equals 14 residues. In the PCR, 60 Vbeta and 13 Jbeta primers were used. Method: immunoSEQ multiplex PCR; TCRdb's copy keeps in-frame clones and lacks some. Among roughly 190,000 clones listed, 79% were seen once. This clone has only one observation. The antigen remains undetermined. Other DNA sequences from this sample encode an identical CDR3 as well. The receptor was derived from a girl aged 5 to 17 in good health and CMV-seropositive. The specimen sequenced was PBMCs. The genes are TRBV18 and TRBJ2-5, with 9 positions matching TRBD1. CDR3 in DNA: TGTGCCAGCTCACCGGGACAGGGAGGGGAGACCCAGTACTTC. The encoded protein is CASSPGQGGETQYF. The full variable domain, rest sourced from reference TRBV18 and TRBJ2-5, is NAGVMQNPRHLVRRRGQEARLRCSPMKGHSHVYWYRQLPEEGLKFMVYLQKENIIDESGMPKERFSAEFPKEGPSILRIQQVVRGDSAAYFCASSPGQGGETQYFGPGTRLLVL.